This T cell receptor beta chain is drawn from a study of blood T cell repertoires in COVID-19 (dated by TCRdb to the early 2020s). Broadly, across the study: Samples from collaborators originated in the United States, Italy and Spain and spanned both the acute and convalescent phases of COVID-19. Where available, HLA class I and class II types were taken from metadata supplied by the sample provider and were not determined by assay-based typing. The repertoires were released in a freely available public database meant as a resource for research on the immune response to SARS-CoV-2. The sample metadata nearly always contained a de-identified subject ID, COVID-19 status, age in years and sex. The prospective study material was composed of cDNA or gDNA derived from T cells, B-cell-depleted T cells, or PBMCs. Subjects who had been exposed to COVID-19, were actively infected with it, or had recovered from it provided the deeply sampled blood TCRbeta repertoires that made up the dataset. Samples were obtained from the ongoing ImmuneRACE study (first 160 participants) and from about 1,300 subjects provided by 6 global collaborators.

The study at large found these results: Clinical and demographic metadata were provided uncurated, with the amount varying by source and participant.

A second Seattle source provided samples from volunteer blood donors who had recovered from COVID-19. Whole blood was collected in K2EDTA tubes by collaborating institutions according to the institutions' own protocols. For TCRbeta analysis, collaborators shipped samples as frozen whole blood, isolated PBMCs, or DNA extracted from either of those sample types. TCRbeta CDR3 regions were amplified from genomic DNA by means of the immunoSEQ Assay, a bias-controlled multiplex PCR. The paper's processing steps were these. The number of nucleated cells in each sample was estimated from the amplification of reference gene primers within the assay. Sequence reads were collapsed and filtered to measure the absolute abundance of every unique TCRbeta CDR3 rearrangement. For each sample, productive Simpson clonality was calculated as the square root of Simpson's diversity index over productive rearrangements. TCRdb obtained this table from immuneACCESS and retained in-frame rearrangements with V and J assigned. These tables miss some clones; where compared with another copy, unresolved V genes account for less than half of the shortfall, and the remainder is unexplained. The V and J calls and clone size are taken from that table; D and trimming were inferred from the DNA. Within this sample are over 200,000 clones, with roughly 87% of them counted one time only. In total, the top ten clones hold approximately 12% of the sample.

Concerning this clone itself: The antigen it recognizes is unknown. No much larger clone is present one base from it, and per-base qualities are unavailable.

The sequencing sample was made of peripheral blood. This sequence originates from a woman younger than 35 who had recovered from COVID-19.

The CDR3 in this case is CAWSGPYEQYF. The DNA reads TGTGCCTGGAGTGGGCCCTACGAGCAGTACTTC. In this chain, TRBV30 is recombined with TRBJ2-7, with the D gene not confidently named. The CDR3 starts with the cysteine, ends with the phenylalanine, and has 11 residues. Of all the DNA, just the CDR3 is kept, 33 bases in frame from base 1. Trimming costs V 1 base and J 2 bases, and their ends lie 3 bases apart. Taken from the germline V gene (reference sequence), the CDR1 and CDR2 loops are GTSNPN and SVGIG.